These 20 T cell receptor beta chains were sequenced from one sample in a study of CD8+ T cells in alopecia areata listed by TCRdb under 2018. Sample time point, as interpreted from the label and publication: 4 weeks on oral tofacitinib. Per the publication, the treatment or condition label means: oral pan-JAK inhibitor, 5-10 mg twice daily. Receptor amplification or capture employed the immunoSEQ multiplex PCR assay. RNA was extracted from all samples and reverse transcribed into cDNA, which served as template for TCR sequencing. In its TCRdb copy, this immuneACCESS table keeps in-frame sequences only and misses some clones. Where compared with another copy, unresolved V genes explain less than half of these, and the others have no known cause. Here the sample has around 140,000 clones; 50% to 65% occur a single time. Of the sample, more than 15% falls within the top ten clones. The material was CD8+ T cells sorted from blood, obtained at week 4, from a patient treated with tofacitinib. The origin of the receptors is a human donor with alopecia areata.

The CDR3, as DNA: TGCAGCGTGGAACAAAAAGATACGCAGTATTTT. Translated, it gives CSVEQKDTQYF. This rearrangement joins TRBV29-1 to TRBJ2-3; D unresolved. Germline V lookup: CDR1 SQVTM, CDR2 ANQGSEA. The V gene lost 6 bases and the J gene lost 5 bases, with 9 bases spanning the gap. There are 11 residues in the CDR3.

The chain links TRBV5-1 to TRBJ2-7; TRBD2 matches 7 bases. Looked up from germline, CDR1 is SGHRS and CDR2 is YFSETQ. The trim removed 3 bases at V and 0 bases at J, leaving 6 bases unmatched. This CDR3 has 15 amino acids. The CDR3 DNA follows: TGCGCCAGCAGCTATCGGGGGGTAAGCTCCTACGAGCAGTACTTC. The encoded protein is CASSYRGVSSYEQYF.

This clone appeared a few times. The chain has TRBV5-6 and TRBJ2-7; 8 bases agree with TRBD1. Unmatched junction bases numbered 1, after V lost 2 bases and J lost 3 bases. Per germline, CDR1 SGHDT and CDR2 YYEEEE. This CDR3 has 13 residues. The CDR3 nucleotides are TGTGCCAGCAGCTTTGGGACAGGCTACGAGCAGTACTTC. This translates into CASSFGTGYEQYF.

The chain recombines TRBV25-1 with TRBJ1-2, with no clear D. V was clipped by 2 bases and J by 4 bases, with 11 bases between them. This CDR3 spans 14 amino acids. Germline V CDR1 and CDR2: MGHDK, SYGVNS. The CDR3 DNA is TGTGCCAGCAGTGAAAACGAGGAGAGCTATGGCTACACCTTC. It specifies CASSENEESYGYTF.

The CDR3 DNA reads TGTGCCAGTGGTGGCGGTCTGGGGGATACGCAGTATTTT. Translating it yields CASGGGLGDTQYF. The chain joins TRBV7-9 to TRBJ2-3; D call uncertain. The CDR3 is 13 residues long. The germline V gene encodes CDR1 SEHNR and CDR2 FQNEAQ (reference sequence). Trimming took 9 bases from V and 6 from J, leaving 16 bases between them. Full variable domain (rest looked up from reference TRBV7-9 and TRBJ2-3): DTGVSQNPRHKITKRGQNVTFRCDPISEHNRLYWYRQTLGQGPEFLTYFQNEAQLEKSRLLSDRFSAERPKGSFSTLEIQRTEQGDSAMYLCASGGGLGDTQYFGPGTRLTVL.

This clone turned up a few times. The genes are TRBV11-2 and TRBJ1-3; D remains ambiguous. This CDR3 is 13 amino acids long. Germline V CDR1 and CDR2: SGHAT, FQNNGV. V was trimmed by 3 bases and J by 4 bases, leaving 7 bases between them. Here the CDR3 reads CASSFKSGNTIYF. The CDR3 coding sequence is TGTGCCAGCAGCTTTAAATCAGGAAACACCATATATTTT.

Remarks on this clone: This sequence may be a read error, since a much larger clone differs from it by one base. The V call is TRBV11-2, the J call TRBJ2-7; no firm D call. The CDR3 spans 12 residues. The ends were cut back, 1 base at V and 3 bases at J, with 4 bases in the middle. Germline V gene lookup returns CDR1 SGHAT and CDR2 FQNNGV. The CDR3 sequence is CASSLGLYEQYF. The CDR3 nucleotides read TGTGCCAGCAGCTTAGGACTCTACGAGCAGTACTTC.

CDR3 loop: CASSYEGGGGNSPLHF. In DNA, the CDR3 is TGTGCCAGCAGTTACGAGGGGGGTGGAGGGAATTCACCCCTCCACTTT. The chain has TRBV6-6 and TRBJ1-6; perhaps TRBD1 as D (6 bases). V was trimmed by 2 bases and J by 7 bases, leaving 15 bases between them. CDR1 and CDR2 from the germline V gene are MNHNY and SVGAGI (reference sequence). This CDR3 spans 16 amino acids.

The chain joins TRBV5-6 to TRBJ2-1, with a weak D call TRBD1 (6 bases). Trimming removed 8 bases at V and 9 bases at J, with 12 bases between. This CDR3 spans 11 amino acids. The germline gives CDR1 SGHDT, CDR2 YYEEEE. The CDR3 region is CASQGFGEQFF. CDR3 nucleotide sequence: TGTGCCAGTCAGGGGTTCGGTGAGCAGTTCTTC.

V gene TRBV27 combines with J gene TRBJ2-2; tentatively, D is TRBD1 (5 bases). CDR3 size: 11 residues. The germline gives CDR1 MNHEY, CDR2 SMNVEV (reference sequence). The V gene lost 6 bases and the J gene lost 10 bases, with 9 bases spanning the gap. The CDR3 reads CASRGPEELFF. CDR3 DNA sequence: TGTGCCAGCAGGGGGCCCGAGGAGCTGTTTTTT.

The chain joins TRBV4-2 to TRBJ2-7; the D gene could be TRBD1 or TRBD2 (5 bases each). CDR3 length: 15 amino acids. Trimming removed 0 bases from V and 6 bases from J, with 15 bases in between. Germline assignment: CDR1 LGHNA and CDR2 YNFKEQ. DNA for the CDR3: TGTGCCAGCAGCCAAGATTTGGGGGAAGGTCGCGAGCAGTACTTC. This gives the protein CASSQDLGEGREQYF.

This chain links TRBV25-1 with TRBJ2-7, with D possibly matching TRBD1 (5 bases). Per the germline V gene, CDR1 is MGHDK and CDR2 is SYGVNS. The V end was cut by 4 bases, the J end by 3 bases, with 10 bases between. The CDR3 loop spans 13 amino acids. CDR3 coding DNA: TGTGCCAGCAGTGGGTACAGGAGCTACGAGCAGTACTTC. Encoded protein: CASSGYRSYEQYF.

The table lists this clone with a few counts. V usage is TRBV29-1 and J usage is TRBJ1-5; possible D gene TRBD1, 6 bases. Trimming cost V 7 bases and J 5 bases, with 18 bases left between them. The CDR3 length is 14 residues. CDR1 is SQVTM, CDR2 ANQGSEA, per germline. The CDR3 DNA is TGCAGCGCAGTCATGGGGGGCCTGGATCAGCCCCAGCATTTT. Protein product: CSAVMGGLDQPQHF.

The count of this clone is one. V is TRBV9 and J is TRBJ2-5; 9 nucleotides line up with TRBD1. The J call may be incorrect, as the DNA end agrees better with TRBJ2-7. Germline V lookup: CDR1 SGDLS, CDR2 YYNGEE. CDR3 length: 15 residues. The chain's CDR3 is CASSAGTGGAYEQYF. For the CDR3, the DNA is TGTGCCAGCAGCGCTGGAACAGGGGGCGCCTACGAGCAGTACTTC.

The chain's CDR3 is CASRPGRRVTEAFF. The CDR3 bases are TGTGCCAGCAGACCCGGGAGGCGGGTAACTGAAGCTTTCTTT. The rearrangement uses TRBV2 and TRBJ1-1; D unresolved. Germline V gene sequence: CDR1 SNHLY, CDR2 FYNNEI. CDR3 size: 14 residues. Trimming pared 6 bases from V and 5 bases from J, leaving 16 bases between.

This clone was seen ten or more times. This chain joins TRBV13 and TRBJ2-2; unclear D gene. CDR3 length: 12 residues. V was cut by 5 bases and J by 4 bases, with 5 bases left in between. The germline V gene has CDR1 PRHDT and CDR2 FYEKMQ (reference sequence). DNA for the CDR3: TGTGCCAGCAGCCACATCACCGGGGAGCTGTTTTTT. Protein product: CASSHITGELFF.

The rearrangement uses TRBV13 and TRBJ1-1; D possibly corresponds to TRBD1 (6 bases). Germline CDR1 PRHDT, CDR2 FYEKMQ (reference sequence). The CDR3 runs 17 residues. V lost 1 base and J lost 1, with 16 bases in between. CDR3 coding DNA: TGTGCCAGCAGCTTAGCTGCAGGGGCAGAACCGAACACTGAAGCTTTCTTT. This gives the protein CASSLAAGAEPNTEAFF.

This clone came up a few times. V usage is TRBV11-1 and J usage is TRBJ1-5; D is uncertain. Trimming stripped 2 bases from V and 0 bases from J, with 2 bases between. There are 13 residues in the CDR3. Germline V gene sequence: CDR1 SGHAT, CDR2 FQDESV (reference sequence). CDR3 residues: CASSLSSNQPQHF. CDR3 bases: TGTGCCAGCAGCTTATCTAGCAATCAGCCCCAGCATTTT.

The chain couples TRBV7-8 to TRBJ2-3; D might be TRBD1 (6 bases). The CDR3 loop spans 14 amino acids. Germline values: CDR1 SGHVS, CDR2 FQNEAQ. V was pared by 3 bases and J by 8 bases, with 15 bases between. The CDR3 coding sequence is TGTGCCAGCAGCTTGCACCGACAGGATGGTACGCAGTATTTT. Amino acid sequence: CASSLHRQDGTQYF.

J is TRBJ1-1 and V is TRBV7-9; perhaps TRBD1 as D (6 bases). Germline assignment: CDR1 SEHNR and CDR2 FQNEAQ (reference sequence). V lost 8 bases and J 5 bases, leaving 21 bases between the germline ends. The CDR3 covers 15 residues. The CDR3 loop reads CASSPGDGDLTEAFF. The DNA for the CDR3 is TGTGCCAGCTCTCCAGGGGACGGAGACTTAACTGAAGCTTTCTTT.